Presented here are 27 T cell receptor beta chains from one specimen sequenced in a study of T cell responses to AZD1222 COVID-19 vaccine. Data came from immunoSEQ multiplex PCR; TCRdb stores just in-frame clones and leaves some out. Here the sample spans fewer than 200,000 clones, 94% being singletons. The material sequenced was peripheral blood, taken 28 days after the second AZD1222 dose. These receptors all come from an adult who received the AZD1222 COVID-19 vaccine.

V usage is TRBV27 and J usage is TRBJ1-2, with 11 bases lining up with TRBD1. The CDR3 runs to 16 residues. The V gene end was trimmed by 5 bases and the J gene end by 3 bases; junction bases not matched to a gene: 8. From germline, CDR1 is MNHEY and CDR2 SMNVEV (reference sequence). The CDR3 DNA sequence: TGTGCCAGCAGTCCCGGGACAGGGGGAGAGCACTATGGCTACACCTTC. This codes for CASSPGTGGEHYGYTF.

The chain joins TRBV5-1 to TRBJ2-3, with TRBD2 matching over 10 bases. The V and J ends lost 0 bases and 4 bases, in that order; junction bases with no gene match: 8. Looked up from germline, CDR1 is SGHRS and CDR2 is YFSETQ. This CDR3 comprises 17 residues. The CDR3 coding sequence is TGCGCCAGCAGCTTGGTCGAAGCGGGAGGGCCGTCAGATACGCAGTATTTT. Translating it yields CASSLVEAGGPSDTQYF.

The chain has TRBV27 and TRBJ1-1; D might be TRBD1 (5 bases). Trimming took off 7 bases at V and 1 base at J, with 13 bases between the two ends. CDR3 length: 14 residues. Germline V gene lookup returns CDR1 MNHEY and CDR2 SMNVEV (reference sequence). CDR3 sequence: CASISHTGNTEAFF. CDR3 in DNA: TGTGCCAGCATTTCCCACACAGGGAACACTGAAGCTTTCTTT.

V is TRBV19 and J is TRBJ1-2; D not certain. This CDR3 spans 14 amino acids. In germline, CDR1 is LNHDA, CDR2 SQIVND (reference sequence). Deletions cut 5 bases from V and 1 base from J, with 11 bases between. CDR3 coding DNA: TGTGCCAGTAGTCCTCAAACTCATAACTATGGCTACACCTTC. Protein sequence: CASSPQTHNYGYTF.

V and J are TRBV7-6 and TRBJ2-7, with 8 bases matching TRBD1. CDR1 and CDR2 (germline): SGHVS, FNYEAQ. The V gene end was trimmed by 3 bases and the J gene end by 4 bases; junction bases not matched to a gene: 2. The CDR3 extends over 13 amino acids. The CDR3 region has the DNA TGTGCCAGCAGCTTGGACAGGGTTTACGAGCAGTACTTC. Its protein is CASSLDRVYEQYF.

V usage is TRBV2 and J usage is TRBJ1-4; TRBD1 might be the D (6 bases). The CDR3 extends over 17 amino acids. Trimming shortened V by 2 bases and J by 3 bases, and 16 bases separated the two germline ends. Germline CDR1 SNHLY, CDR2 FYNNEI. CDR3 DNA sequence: TGTGCCAGCAGTGAAAGGGGAAGGGGGACCCCTAATGAAAAACTGTTTTTT. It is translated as CASSERGRGTPNEKLFF.

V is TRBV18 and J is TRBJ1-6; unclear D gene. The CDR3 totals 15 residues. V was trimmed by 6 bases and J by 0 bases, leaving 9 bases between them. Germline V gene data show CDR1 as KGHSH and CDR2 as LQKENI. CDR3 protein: CASSDMGSYNSPLHF. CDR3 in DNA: TGTGCCAGCTCCGACATGGGCTCCTATAATTCACCCCTCCACTTT.

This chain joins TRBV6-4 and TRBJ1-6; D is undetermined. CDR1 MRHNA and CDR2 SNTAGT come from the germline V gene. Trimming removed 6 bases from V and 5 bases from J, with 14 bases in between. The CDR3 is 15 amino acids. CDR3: CASRLDMSNNSPLHF. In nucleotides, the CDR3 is TGTGCCAGCAGACTCGACATGAGCAATAATTCACCCCTCCACTTT.

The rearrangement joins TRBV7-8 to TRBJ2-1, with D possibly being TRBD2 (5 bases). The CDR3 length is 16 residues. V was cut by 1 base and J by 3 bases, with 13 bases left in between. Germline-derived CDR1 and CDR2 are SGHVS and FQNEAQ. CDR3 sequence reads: CASSLDRPSNYNEQFF. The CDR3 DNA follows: TGTGCCAGCAGCTTAGATCGGCCTAGCAACTACAATGAGCAGTTCTTC.

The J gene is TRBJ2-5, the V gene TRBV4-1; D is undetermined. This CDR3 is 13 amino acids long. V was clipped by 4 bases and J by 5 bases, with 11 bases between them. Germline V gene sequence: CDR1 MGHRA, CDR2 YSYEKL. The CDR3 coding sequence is TGCGCCAGCAGCCTCGCCGGAATGGAGACCCAGTACTTC. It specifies CASSLAGMETQYF.

The CDR3 reads CASKTRGVTRNSGNTIYF. The CDR3 DNA reads as TGTGCCAGCAAAACCCGGGGGGTTACGAGGAACTCTGGAAACACCATATATTTT. The chain joins TRBV5-6 to TRBJ1-3, with a tentative D call TRBD1 (5 bases). Trimming took off 6 bases at V and 0 bases at J, with 22 bases between the two ends. This CDR3 comprises 18 residues. Germline CDR1 SGHDT, CDR2 YYEEEE.

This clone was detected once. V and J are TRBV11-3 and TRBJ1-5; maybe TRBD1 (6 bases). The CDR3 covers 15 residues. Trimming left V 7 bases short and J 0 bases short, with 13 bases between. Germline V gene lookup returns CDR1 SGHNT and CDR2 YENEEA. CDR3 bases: TGTGCCAGCAACTCGACAGGTTATAGCAATCAGCCCCAGCATTTT. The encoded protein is CASNSTGYSNQPQHF.

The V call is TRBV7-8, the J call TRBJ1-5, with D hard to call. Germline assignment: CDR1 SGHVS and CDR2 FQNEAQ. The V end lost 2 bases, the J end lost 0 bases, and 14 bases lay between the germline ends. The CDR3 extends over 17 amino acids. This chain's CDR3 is CASSLIYADYSNQPQHF. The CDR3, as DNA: TGTGCCAGCAGCTTAATTTACGCAGATTATAGCAATCAGCCCCAGCATTTT.

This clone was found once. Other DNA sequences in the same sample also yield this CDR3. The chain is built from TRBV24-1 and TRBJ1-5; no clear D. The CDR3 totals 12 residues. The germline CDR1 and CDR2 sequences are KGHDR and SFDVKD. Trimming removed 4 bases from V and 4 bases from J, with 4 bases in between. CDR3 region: CATSDSNQPQHF. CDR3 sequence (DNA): TGTGCCACCAGTGACTCAAATCAGCCCCAGCATTTT.

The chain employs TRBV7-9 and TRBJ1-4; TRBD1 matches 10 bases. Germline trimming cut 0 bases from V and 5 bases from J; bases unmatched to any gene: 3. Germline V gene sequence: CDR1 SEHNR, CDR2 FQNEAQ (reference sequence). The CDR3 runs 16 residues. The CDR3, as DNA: TGTGCCAGCAGCTTAGCCCAGGGACAGGGGAATGAAAAACTGTTTTTT. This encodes CASSLAQGQGNEKLFF.

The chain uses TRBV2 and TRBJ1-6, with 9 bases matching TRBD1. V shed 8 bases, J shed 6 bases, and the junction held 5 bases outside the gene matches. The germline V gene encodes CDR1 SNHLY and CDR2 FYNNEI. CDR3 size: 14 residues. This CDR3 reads CASLRDRVNSPLHF. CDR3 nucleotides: TGTGCCAGCCTTCGGGACAGGGTTAATTCACCCCTCCACTTT. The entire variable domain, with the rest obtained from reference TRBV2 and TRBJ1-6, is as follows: EPEVTQTPSHQVTQMGQEVILRCVPISNHLYFYWYRQILGQKVEFLVSFYNNEISEKSEIFDDQFSVERPDGSNFTLKIRSTKLEDSAMYFCASLRDRVNSPLHFGNGTRLTVT.

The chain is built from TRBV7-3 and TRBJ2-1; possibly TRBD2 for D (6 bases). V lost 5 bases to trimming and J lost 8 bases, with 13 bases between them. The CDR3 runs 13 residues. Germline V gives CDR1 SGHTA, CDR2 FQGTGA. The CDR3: CASSTTRIDEQFF. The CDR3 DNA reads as TGTGCCAGCAGCACGACTAGAATCGATGAGCAGTTCTTC.

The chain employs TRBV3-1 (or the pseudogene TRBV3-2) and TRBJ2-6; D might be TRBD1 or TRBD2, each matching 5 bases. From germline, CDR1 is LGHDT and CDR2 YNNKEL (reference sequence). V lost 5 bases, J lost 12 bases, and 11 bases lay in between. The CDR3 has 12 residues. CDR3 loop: CASSALGVVLTF. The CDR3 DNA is TGTGCCAGCAGCGCGCTGGGGGTCGTCCTGACTTTC.

In nucleotides, the CDR3 is TGTGCCAGCAGCTCCGGGGAGAACACTGAAGCTTTCTTT. Translated: CASSSGENTEAFF. The chain couples TRBV6-2 or TRBV6-3 to TRBJ1-1; no definite D call. The CDR3 has 13 amino acids. V was clipped by 6 bases and J by 1 base, with 9 bases between them. Germline V gene sequence: CDR1 MNHEY, CDR2 SVGEGT.

CDR3 sequence: CASSLDRGNEKLFF. CDR3 sequence (DNA): TGTGCCAGCAGCTTAGACAGGGGTAATGAAAAACTGTTTTTT. The chain recombines TRBV7-2 with TRBJ1-4; 7 nucleotides agree with TRBD1. CDR1 SGHTA and CDR2 FQGNSA come from the germline V gene. The trim removed 1 base at V and 4 bases at J, leaving 0 bases unmatched. This CDR3 is built from 14 residues.

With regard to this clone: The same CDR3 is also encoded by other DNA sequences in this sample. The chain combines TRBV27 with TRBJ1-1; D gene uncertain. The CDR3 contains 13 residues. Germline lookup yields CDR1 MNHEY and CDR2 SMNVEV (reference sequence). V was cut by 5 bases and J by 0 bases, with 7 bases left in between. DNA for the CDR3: TGTGCCAGCAGTCTCACGGTGAACACTGAAGCTTTCTTT. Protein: CASSLTVNTEAFF.

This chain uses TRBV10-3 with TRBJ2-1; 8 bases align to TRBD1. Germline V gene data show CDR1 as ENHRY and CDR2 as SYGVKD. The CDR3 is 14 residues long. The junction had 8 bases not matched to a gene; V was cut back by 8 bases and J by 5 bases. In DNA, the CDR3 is TGTGCCATCGGGGACGGGACAGGAAACAATGAGCAGTTCTTC. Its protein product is CAIGDGTGNNEQFF.

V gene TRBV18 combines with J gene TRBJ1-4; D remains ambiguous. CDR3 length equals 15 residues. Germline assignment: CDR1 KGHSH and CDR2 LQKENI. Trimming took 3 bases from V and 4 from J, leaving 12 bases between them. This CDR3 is CASSPISSFNEKLFF. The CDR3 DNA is TGTGCCAGCTCACCTATATCTAGTTTTAATGAAAAACTGTTTTTT. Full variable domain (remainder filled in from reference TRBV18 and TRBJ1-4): NAGVMQNPRHLVRRRGQEARLRCSPMKGHSHVYWYRQLPEEGLKFMVYLQKENIIDESGMPKERFSAEFPKEGPSILRIQQVVRGDSAAYFCASSPISSFNEKLFFGSGTQLSVL.

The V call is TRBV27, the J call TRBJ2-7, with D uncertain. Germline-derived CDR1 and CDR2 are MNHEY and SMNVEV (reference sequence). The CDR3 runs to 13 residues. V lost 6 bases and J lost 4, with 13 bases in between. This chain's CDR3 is CASRRQTGYEQYF. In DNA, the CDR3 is TGTGCCAGCAGGAGGCAGACCGGGTACGAGCAGTACTTC.

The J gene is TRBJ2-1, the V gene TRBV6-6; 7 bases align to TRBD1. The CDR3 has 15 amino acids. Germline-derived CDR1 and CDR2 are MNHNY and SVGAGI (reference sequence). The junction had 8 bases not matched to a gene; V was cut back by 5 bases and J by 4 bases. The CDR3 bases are TGTGCCAGCAGTGACCGGGACAGCCTTTACAATGAGCAGTTCTTC. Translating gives CASSDRDSLYNEQFF.

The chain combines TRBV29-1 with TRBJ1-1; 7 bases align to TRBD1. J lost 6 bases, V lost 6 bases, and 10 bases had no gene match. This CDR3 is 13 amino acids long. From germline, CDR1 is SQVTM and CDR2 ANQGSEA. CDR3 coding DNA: TGCAGCGTGGAGGGAGGAAGGGGGCCTGAAGCTTTCTTT. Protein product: CSVEGGRGPEAFF.

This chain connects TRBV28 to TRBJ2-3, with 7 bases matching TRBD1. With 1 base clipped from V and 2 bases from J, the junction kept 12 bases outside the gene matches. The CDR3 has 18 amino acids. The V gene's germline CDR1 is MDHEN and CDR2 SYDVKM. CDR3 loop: CASSLLGRDRPSTDTQYF. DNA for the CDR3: TGTGCCAGCAGTTTATTAGGCAGGGACAGACCCTCCACAGATACGCAGTATTTT.